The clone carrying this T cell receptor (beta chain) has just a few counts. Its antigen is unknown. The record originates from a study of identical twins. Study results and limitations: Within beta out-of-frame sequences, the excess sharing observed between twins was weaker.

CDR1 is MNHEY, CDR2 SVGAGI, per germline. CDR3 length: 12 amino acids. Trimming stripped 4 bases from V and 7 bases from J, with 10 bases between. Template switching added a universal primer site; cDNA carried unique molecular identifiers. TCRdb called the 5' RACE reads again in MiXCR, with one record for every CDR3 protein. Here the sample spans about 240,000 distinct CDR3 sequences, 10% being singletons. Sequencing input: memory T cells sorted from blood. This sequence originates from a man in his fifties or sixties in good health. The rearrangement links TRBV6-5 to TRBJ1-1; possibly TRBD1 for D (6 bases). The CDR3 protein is CASSFGQSEAFF. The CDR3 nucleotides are TGTGCCAGCAGTTTCGGACAGAGTGAAGCTTTCTTT.